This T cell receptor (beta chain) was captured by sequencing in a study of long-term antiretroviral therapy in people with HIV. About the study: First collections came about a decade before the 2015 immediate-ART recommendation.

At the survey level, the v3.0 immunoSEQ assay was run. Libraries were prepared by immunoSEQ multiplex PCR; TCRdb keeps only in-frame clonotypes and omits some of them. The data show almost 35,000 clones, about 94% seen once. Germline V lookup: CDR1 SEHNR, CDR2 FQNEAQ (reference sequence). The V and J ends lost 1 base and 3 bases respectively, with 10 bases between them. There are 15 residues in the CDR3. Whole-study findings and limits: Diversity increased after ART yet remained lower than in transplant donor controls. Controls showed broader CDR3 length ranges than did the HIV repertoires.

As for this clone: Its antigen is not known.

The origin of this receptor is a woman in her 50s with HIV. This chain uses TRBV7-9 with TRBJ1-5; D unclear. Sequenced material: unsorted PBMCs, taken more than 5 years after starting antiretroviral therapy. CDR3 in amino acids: CASSLGISYNQPQHF. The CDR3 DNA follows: TGTGCCAGCAGCTTAGGGATATCCTACAATCAGCCCCAGCATTTT.